This T cell receptor (beta chain) was captured by sequencing in a study of T cell clonality in common variable immunodeficiency. General study findings and limits: Shared TCRbeta clones were fewer between CVID subjects than controls. In common variable immunodeficiency, TCR beta chains reportedly carried fewer deletions and N-nucleotide insertions.

This clone was found many times. Antigen specificity is unknown. The observed sequence ends 3 residues before the CDR3 terminus, with the missing tail filled in from the germline J gene. Each donor provided about 5 to 9 ml of heparinized whole blood. The data were produced by immunoSEQ multiplex PCR, yet TCRdb's version contains in-frame clones alone and is incomplete. The sample was found to contain 55,000 or so clones, and every one recurs. In germline, CDR1 is SGHNT, CDR2 YYREEE (reference sequence). This CDR3 is built from 16 residues. The ends lost 1 base at V and 5 bases at J; junction bases unmatched: 5.

The chain couples TRBV5-4 to TRBJ1-5; 11 bases align to TRBD1. The material sequenced was peripheral blood mononuclear cells. The TCR was taken from a person aged 18-70 years in good health. The CDR3 DNA, read in part, is TGTGCCAGCAGCTTGAGGGACAGGGGGGTGCATCAGCCC. Its protein is CASSLRDRGVHQP. The full CDR3 is CASSLRDRGVHQPQHF.